These 23 T cell receptor beta chains share one sample of origin, sequenced in a study of PD-1 blockade in classical Hodgkin lymphoma. The assay was immunoSEQ multiplex PCR, and TCRdb's table has in-frame clones only and misses some. Of 2,000 to 2,500 clones in the sample, around 85% are singletons; the top ten hold roughly 20%. Brentuximab vedotin exposure varied among the patients, all of whom had relapsed after autologous stem cell transplantation. Source: peripheral blood mononuclear cells (PBMCs), taken at baseline. These receptor sequences come from a human donor with classical Hodgkin lymphoma.

Only one count was recorded for this clone. The chain couples TRBV11-2 to TRBJ1-6; D gene ambiguous. The CDR3 has 14 amino acids. V lost 1 base and J lost 4, with 5 bases in between. The germline V gene encodes CDR1 SGHAT and CDR2 FQNNGV. The CDR3 sequence: CASSLADYNSPLHF. The CDR3 nucleotides are TGTGCCAGCAGCTTAGCGGATTATAATTCACCCCTCCACTTT.

Of note for this clone: An end of the junction does not agree with germline; a read error may underlie this. At the DNA level, this CDR3 is encoded by other sequences in the same sample as well. The chain has TRBV5-8 and TRBJ2-7; weak D call: TRBD2 (7 bases). The CDR3 sequence is 14 residues long. The germline V gene encodes CDR1 SGHTS and CDR2 YDEGEE. As DNA, the CDR3 is TGCGCCAGCAGCCTAATGGGGGGGGCGCTTGAGCAGTACTTC. Translation: CASSLMGGALEQYF.

This clone has a single count. J is TRBJ2-5 and V is TRBV15, with D unclear. The CDR3 extends over 14 amino acids. V was trimmed by 1 base and J by 4 bases, leaving 10 bases between them. The V gene's germline CDR1 is LNHNV and CDR2 YYDKDF (reference sequence). CDR3 amino acids: CATSRGSEGETQYF. The CDR3, as DNA: TGTGCCACCAGCAGAGGATCGGAAGGAGAGACCCAGTACTTC.

The V gene is TRBV27, the J gene TRBJ1-6, with TRBD1 matching over 9 bases. The V and J ends lost 5 bases and 9 bases, in that order; junction bases with no gene match: 8. The CDR3 spans 15 residues. CDR1 is MNHEY and CDR2 is SMNVEV in the germline V gene (reference sequence). The CDR3 DNA follows: TGTGCCAGCAGTATCATGGACAGGGGAGGTTCACCCCTCCACTTT. This encodes CASSIMDRGGSPLHF.

The CDR3 sequence is CASSQDFLLRSYEQYF. In DNA, the CDR3 is TGCGCCAGCAGCCAAGATTTTCTACTACGATCCTACGAGCAGTACTTC. This sequence joins TRBV4-3 and TRBJ2-7; D unresolved. V was trimmed by 0 bases and J by 1 base, leaving 13 bases between them. CDR1 LGHNA and CDR2 YSLEER come from the germline V gene. CDR3 size: 16 residues.

This sequence joins TRBV7-9 and TRBJ2-7; 7 nucleotides align to TRBD1. CDR1 SEHNR and CDR2 FQNEAQ come from the germline V gene (reference sequence). Germline trimming cut 5 bases from V and 3 bases from J; bases unmatched to any gene: 7. CDR3 size: 14 residues. The CDR3 loop reads CASSPGQVYYEQYF. CDR3 DNA: TGTGCCAGCAGCCCTGGACAGGTTTACTACGAGCAGTACTTC.

V is TRBV18 and J is TRBJ2-2; TRBD2 agrees at 10 bases. Germline V gene sequence: CDR1 KGHSH, CDR2 LQKENI. The CDR3 has 19 amino acids. J gave up 0 bases and V 5 bases, and 12 bases lay outside the gene matches. CDR3 DNA sequence: TGTGCCAGCTCAACTCGGTCTAGCGGGGGCCCTTCGAACACCGGGGAGCTGTTTTTT. Translated: CASSTRSSGGPSNTGELFF.

The chain employs TRBV7-9 and TRBJ1-4; a possible D gene is TRBD1 (6 bases). This CDR3 has 14 residues. The germline gives CDR1 SEHNR, CDR2 FQNEAQ (reference sequence). With 6 bases removed from V and 3 bases from J, the gap between germline ends came to 11 bases. The CDR3 is CASRGQTPNEKLFF. CDR3 in DNA: TGTGCCAGCAGAGGACAGACCCCTAATGAAAAACTGTTTTTT. Complete variable domain (other parts from reference TRBV7-9 and TRBJ1-4): DTGVSQNPRHKITKRGQNVTFRCDPISEHNRLYWYRQTLGQGPEFLTYFQNEAQLEKSRLLSDRFSAERPKGSFSTLEIQRTEQGDSAMYLCASRGQTPNEKLFFGSGTQLSVL.

The CDR3 loop is CSTRTLQETQYF. DNA for the CDR3: TGCAGCACTCGGACACTACAAGAGACCCAGTACTTC. V and J are TRBV29-1 and TRBJ2-5, with a possible D match to TRBD1 (5 bases). Germline V gives CDR1 SQVTM, CDR2 ANQGSEA. The length of the CDR3 is 12 residues. V lost 8 bases, J lost 2 bases, and 12 bases lay in between.

The chain joins TRBV9 to TRBJ1-1, with D uncertain. V was shortened by 0 bases and J by 5 bases, with 11 bases between the two germline ends. CDR1 and CDR2 from the germline V gene are SGDLS and YYNGEE. The CDR3 totals 14 residues. CDR3 in DNA: TGTGCCAGCAGCGTAGGCCAGTTACGGACTGAAGCTTTCTTT. Its translation: CASSVGQLRTEAFF.

The chain recombines TRBV2 with TRBJ1-1; D is perhaps TRBD1 (5 bases). The CDR3 has 19 amino acids. Germline assignment: CDR1 SNHLY and CDR2 FYNNEI. The V gene lost 6 bases and the J gene lost 0 bases, with 26 bases spanning the gap. The chain's CDR3 is CASSVLGPRGAYMNTEAFF. DNA of the CDR3: TGTGCCAGCAGCGTACTTGGACCGAGAGGGGCCTACATGAACACTGAAGCTTTCTTT.

The chain has TRBV29-1 and TRBJ1-1; D remains unclear. The CDR3 is 12 residues long. The V end was cut by 7 bases, the J end by 2 bases, with 11 bases between. Germline lookup yields CDR1 SQVTM and CDR2 ANQGSEA. The CDR3 nucleotides are TGCAGCGCCTTCTGGGGAAACACTGAAGCTTTCTTT. It codes for CSAFWGNTEAFF.

The J gene is TRBJ2-3, the V gene TRBV6-6; the D gene is possibly TRBD1 (5 bases). The CDR3 covers 14 residues. The V gene's germline CDR1 is MNHNY and CDR2 SVGAGI (reference sequence). The ends were cut back, 0 bases at V and 2 bases at J, with 6 bases in the middle. CDR3 region: CASSYSDITDTQYF. The DNA for the CDR3 is TGTGCCAGCAGTTACTCGGACATCACAGATACGCAGTATTTT.

The rearrangement links TRBV7-9 to TRBJ2-1, with 11 bases matching TRBD2. The V and J ends lost 4 bases and 0 bases, in that order; junction bases with no gene match: 8. Germline V lookup: CDR1 SEHNR, CDR2 FQNEAQ (reference sequence). The CDR3 runs 18 residues. The CDR3 DNA reads TGTGCCAGCAGCTCCCCCATAGCGGGGGGGCCCTCCTACAATGAGCAGTTCTTC. Amino acids: CASSSPIAGGPSYNEQFF.

The gene calls are TRBV21-1 and TRBJ2-1; the DNA was not used to check the table's D call, TRBD2. TRBV21-1 is a known pseudogene. CDR3 length: 18 amino acids. The CDR3 loop reads CASSTDLARGNSYNEQFF. The DNA of the CDR3 is TGTGCCAGCAGCACTGACCTAGCGCGGGGCAACTCCTACAATGAGCAGTTCTTC.

This chain joins TRBV7-9 and TRBJ1-1; D unresolved. With 3 bases removed from V and 10 bases from J, the gap between germline ends came to 12 bases. Germline CDR1 reads SEHNR; CDR2 reads FQNEAQ (reference sequence). The CDR3 length is 12 residues. This CDR3 reads CASSFGVVGAFF. Here the CDR3 DNA reads TGTGCCAGCAGCTTTGGGGTTGTGGGAGCTTTCTTT.

V gene TRBV5-1 combines with J gene TRBJ2-7; D ambiguous. Trimming cost V 4 bases and J 3 bases, with 5 bases left between them. The CDR3 length is 11 residues. CDR1 SGHRS and CDR2 YFSETQ come from the germline V gene. The CDR3 DNA reads as TGCGCCAGCAGCCAGAACTACGAGCAGTACTTC. This gives the protein CASSQNYEQYF.

The chain is built from TRBV27 and TRBJ2-3, with TRBD2 as a possible D gene (6 bases). The CDR3 is 17 residues long. Germline CDR1 reads MNHEY; CDR2 reads SMNVEV (reference sequence). V lost 2 bases and J lost 1, with 16 bases in between. CDR3 region: CASSLGWRGIGTDTQYF. The CDR3 coding sequence is TGTGCCAGCAGTTTAGGGTGGCGCGGGATTGGCACAGATACGCAGTATTTT.

The chain uses TRBV5-4 and TRBJ2-1; 9 bases are shared with TRBD1. The CDR3 is 15 residues long. With 0 bases clipped from V and 4 bases from J, the junction kept 2 bases outside the gene matches. Germline V gene sequence: CDR1 SGHNT, CDR2 YYREEE (reference sequence). CDR3 DNA sequence: TGTGCCAGCAGCTTGGCGGGACAGGGATACAATGAGCAGTTCTTC. Its translation is CASSLAGQGYNEQFF. The full variable domain, in which reference TRBV5-4 and TRBJ2-1 provide the parts outside the CDR3, is ETGVTQSPTHLIKTRGQQVTLRCSSQSGHNTVSWYQQALGQGPQFIFQYYREEENGRGNFPPRFSGLQFPNYSSELNVNALELDDSALYLCASSLAGQGYNEQFFGPGTRLTVL.

The genes are TRBV5-6 and TRBJ2-5; 8 bases map to TRBD2. The CDR3 contains 14 residues. J lost 4 bases, V lost 0 bases, and 2 bases had no gene match. Per the germline V gene, CDR1 is SGHDT and CDR2 is YYEEEE. The CDR3 is CASSLVLAGETQYF. CDR3 nucleotides: TGTGCCAGCAGCTTGGTCCTAGCGGGAGAGACCCAGTACTTC.

The chain employs TRBV4-3 and TRBJ1-2; 7 bases map to TRBD1. J was trimmed by 6 bases and V by 1 base; bases with no gene match: 17. The germline V gene encodes CDR1 LGHNA and CDR2 YSLEER. This CDR3 has 18 amino acids. The DNA of the CDR3 is TGCGCCAGCAGCCAAGTCTCCCCAAACAGGGGAAGGGTGGATGGCTACACCTTC. It encodes CASSQVSPNRGRVDGYTF.

The rearrangement joins TRBV2 to TRBJ1-1; D gene unclear. The ends were cut back, 4 bases at V and 2 bases at J, with 8 bases in the middle. Per the germline V gene, CDR1 is SNHLY and CDR2 is FYNNEI. CDR3 length: 13 amino acids. The CDR3 region is CASSVSQNTEAFF. The CDR3 coding sequence is TGTGCCAGCAGTGTATCACAAAACACTGAAGCTTTCTTT.

This clone is classed as large. This chain uses TRBV11-3 with TRBJ2-1; 11 nucleotides match TRBD2. The CDR3 runs to 15 residues. J was trimmed by 6 bases and V by 4 bases; bases with no gene match: 5. Germline V gene data show CDR1 as SGHNT and CDR2 as YENEEA. CDR3 nucleotides: TGTGCCAGCAGCTACACTAGCGGGAGTTTCAATGAGCAGTTCTTC. Residues: CASSYTSGSFNEQFF.